The 15 T cell receptor beta chains given below trace back to one sample, sequenced in a study of beta chain features in type 1 diabetes. cDNA synthesis used the whole RNA isolate, giving expressed TCRB sequences. The method was immunoSEQ multiplex PCR; TCRdb's version includes in-frame clones alone and lacks a portion of them. The repertoire holds hundreds of thousands of clones, with about 70% as singletons. Input material: naive CD4+ T cells from blood. The receptor set was obtained from a man aged 25-45 years in good health.

The gene calls are TRBV5-1 and TRBJ2-3; D may be TRBD2 (6 bases). Germline loops: CDR1 SGHRS, CDR2 YFSETQ. The CDR3 has 15 amino acids. The V and J ends lost 4 bases and 0 bases respectively, with 12 bases between them. CDR3 loop: CASSPAGTSTDTQYF. The CDR3, as DNA: TGCGCCAGCAGCCCGGCTGGGACTAGCACAGATACGCAGTATTTT.

The rearrangement joins TRBV30 to TRBJ1-2; no reliable D call. The germline gives CDR1 GTSNPN, CDR2 SVGIG (reference sequence). The CDR3 runs 11 residues. V lost 4 bases and J lost 7, with 10 bases in between. The CDR3 is CAWTGSGGYTF. The DNA for the CDR3 is TGTGCCTGGACCGGCAGCGGTGGCTACACCTTC.

This chain links TRBV28 with TRBJ2-7, with TRBD1 as a possible D gene (5 bases). Looked up from germline, CDR1 is MDHEN and CDR2 is SYDVKM. The length of the CDR3 is 17 residues. V lost 7 bases and J 3 bases, leaving 25 bases between the germline ends. The CDR3: CASTPNSWGRNLYEQYF. Written as DNA, the CDR3 is TGTGCCAGCACCCCAAACTCTTGGGGCAGGAACCTCTACGAGCAGTACTTC.

Here the CDR3 reads CAWRATVYNEQFF. The DNA of the CDR3 is TGTGCCTGGAGGGCAACAGTATACAATGAGCAGTTCTTC. This chain links TRBV30 with TRBJ2-1, with D hard to call. Germline-derived CDR1 and CDR2 are GTSNPN and SVGIG (reference sequence). The CDR3 extends over 13 amino acids. The V end lost 3 bases, the J end lost 4 bases, and 10 bases lay between the germline ends.

The rearrangement joins TRBV29-1 to TRBJ1-1; D gene unclear. Germline CDR1 reads SQVTM; CDR2 reads ANQGSEA. Trimming pared 8 bases from V and 0 bases from J, leaving 13 bases between. This CDR3 comprises 13 residues. CDR3 region: CSSETPMNTEAFF. The CDR3 DNA reads TGCAGCTCCGAGACACCGATGAACACTGAAGCTTTCTTT.

Concerning this clone: The sample carries other DNA sequences with the same CDR3. The chain recombines TRBV5-1 with TRBJ2-3; no clear D gene. This CDR3 is built from 12 residues. Trimming took off 0 bases at V and 5 bases at J, with 4 bases between the two ends. In germline, CDR1 is SGHRS, CDR2 YFSETQ. CDR3 protein: CASSLDRDTQYF. The CDR3 region has the DNA TGCGCCAGCAGCTTGGATCGAGATACGCAGTATTTT.

The chain links TRBV5-1 to TRBJ2-7, with TRBD1 identical over 7 bases. The junction had 6 bases not matched to a gene; V was cut back by 7 bases and J by 2 bases. This CDR3 is built from 13 residues. Per the germline V gene, CDR1 is SGHRS and CDR2 is YFSETQ. The chain's CDR3 is CASATGDTYEQYF. In nucleotides, the CDR3 is TGCGCCAGCGCAACAGGGGACACCTACGAGCAGTACTTC.

This chain connects TRBV7-9 to TRBJ2-7; 9 bases are shared with TRBD1. Trimming cost V 5 bases and J 0 bases; bases outside gene matches: 8. This CDR3 contains 16 residues. Germline V CDR1 and CDR2: SEHNR, FQNEAQ (reference sequence). CDR3 region: CASSPTGGESSYEQYF. The CDR3 bases are TGTGCCAGCAGCCCTACAGGGGGCGAAAGCTCCTACGAGCAGTACTTC.

This clone has more than one count but fewer than ten. The chain is built from TRBV13 and TRBJ1-2, with 10 bases lining up with TRBD1. After removal of 3 bases from V and 6 bases from J, the junction contained 7 bases not matched to a gene. Germline CDR1 reads PRHDT; CDR2 reads FYEKMQ (reference sequence). The CDR3 is 15 residues long. Here the CDR3 reads CASSFTGTGVDGYTF. CDR3 in DNA: TGTGCCAGCAGCTTTACCGGGACAGGGGTGGATGGCTACACCTTC.

This chain connects TRBV14 to TRBJ2-3; the D gene is possibly TRBD2 (5 bases). Trimming removed 0 bases from V and 8 bases from J, with 12 bases in between. The CDR3 has 14 residues. Per the germline V gene, CDR1 is SGHDN and CDR2 is FVKESK. The CDR3 DNA reads as TGTGCCAGCAGCCAAGAACCGGGGATGCGTACGCAGTATTTT. Protein: CASSQEPGMRTQYF.

The chain links TRBV7-2 to TRBJ2-3; TRBD2 matches at 10 bases. Germline CDR1 and CDR2: SGHTA and FQGNSA. With V trimmed by 4 bases and J by 5 bases, 9 bases remained unmatched. The CDR3 runs to 16 residues. CDR3 residues: CASSSRQRGGGDTQYF. The CDR3 DNA reads TGTGCCAGCAGCTCCCGCCAGCGGGGGGGCGGAGATACGCAGTATTTT.

In its sample, this clone was seen a few times. V and J are TRBV9 and TRBJ1-4; perhaps TRBD1 as D (5 bases). Trimming cost V 0 bases and J 4 bases, with 10 bases left between them. Germline V gene data show CDR1 as SGDLS and CDR2 as YYNGEE. The CDR3 contains 15 residues. The CDR3 coding sequence is TGTGCCAGCAGCGTAGCAGGGCAGCATAATGAAAAACTGTTTTTT. Its translation: CASSVAGQHNEKLFF.

A few counts support this clone. The chain combines TRBV4-1 with TRBJ2-3, with D possibly being TRBD1 (6 bases). Trimming removed 4 bases at V and 8 bases at J, with 10 bases between. The germline V gene has CDR1 MGHRA and CDR2 YSYEKL. CDR3 length equals 12 residues. CDR3 loop: CASSLLGGTQYF. For the CDR3, the DNA is TGCGCCAGCAGCCTCCTAGGGGGTACGCAGTATTTT.

This rearrangement joins TRBV5-1 to TRBJ2-2, with D uncertain. The CDR3 contains 14 residues. V was trimmed by 3 bases and J by 2 bases, leaving 8 bases between them. Looked up from germline, CDR1 is SGHRS and CDR2 is YFSETQ. The chain's CDR3 is CASSSPSNTGELFF. The CDR3 DNA reads TGCGCCAGCAGCTCCCCAAGTAACACCGGGGAGCTGTTTTTT.

The genes are TRBV30 and TRBJ2-7; D is unresolved. The germline gives CDR1 GTSNPN, CDR2 SVGIG (reference sequence). The CDR3 runs 13 residues. V was pared by 1 base and J by 0 bases, with 7 bases between. CDR3 protein: CAWSADLSYEQYF. The CDR3 DNA reads TGTGCCTGGAGTGCGGACCTCTCCTACGAGCAGTACTTC. The complete variable domain, with remaining parts taken from reference TRBV30 and TRBJ2-7, reads SQTIHQWPATLVQPVGSPLSLECTVEGTSNPNLYWYRQAAGRGLQLLFYSVGIGQISSEVPQNLSASRPQDRQFILSSKKLLLSDSGFYLCAWSADLSYEQYFGPGTRLTVT.